This T cell receptor beta chain was found in a study of Ad26.COV2.S vaccination and SARS-CoV-2 variants. Overall study findings and caveats: The placebo group had lower spike-specific TCR breadth than the vaccine recipients did. Analyses of TCR breadth and depth may have underestimated total T cell responses.

Germline V gene sequence: CDR1 SGHRS, CDR2 YFSETQ. This CDR3 has 15 amino acids. The V and J ends lost 3 bases and 0 bases, in that order; junction bases with no gene match: 4. Points on this clone: The antigen is undetermined.

Documented treatment: roughly 18 received Ad26.COV2.S at low or high dose, single or two shots; roughly five received placebo; per-sample allocation not given. Repertoires come from day 63 after the first vaccine or placebo injection. Using immunoSEQ multiplex PCR, the repertoire was profiled, and TCRdb retains in-frame clones only, with some absent. The sample carries roughly 700,000 clones, about 89% recorded once. The V and J genes are TRBV5-1 and TRBJ2-7, with 9 bases that match TRBD2. Source: peripheral blood, taken in a trial of Ad26.COV2.S vaccine versus placebo. The clonotype originates from a person aged 18 to 65 who received the Ad26.COV2.S COVID-19 vaccine or a placebo. The CDR3 loop is CASSSQAGGSYEQYF. The DNA for the CDR3 is TGCGCCAGCAGCTCTCAAGCGGGAGGCTCCTACGAGCAGTACTTC.